The clone carrying this TCR beta chain was counted between two and nine times. Its antigen is unknown. Unique molecular identifiers tagged individual cDNA molecules. From the 5' RACE reads, TCRdb called clonotypes with MiXCR, one entry per CDR3 protein. The sample yields over 60,000 distinct CDR3 sequences, 10% seen once. The CDR3 contains 13 residues. Trimming left V 3 bases short and J 9 bases short, with 14 bases between. Germline-derived CDR1 and CDR2 are MDHEN and SYDVKM. The data derive from a study of early T cells in non-severe SARS-CoV-2 infection. Study summary: RNA in bulk from unsorted whole blood was sequenced, and chains were unpaired. Whole-study results and caveats: CD4 and private specificities were missed by VDJdb matching, which favored anti-spike CD8 responses.

This TCR derives from an adult who was a healthcare worker with PCR-confirmed SARS-CoV-2 infection or an uninfected control (not recorded which). Sequences were derived from whole blood, sampled at baseline. The chain uses TRBV28 and TRBJ2-5; possibly TRBD2 for D (6 bases). The CDR3 region is CASSLDSPGAQYF. DNA of the CDR3: TGTGCCAGCAGTTTGGACTCGCCGGGGGCCCAGTACTTC.